The 22 T cell receptor beta chains below all came from one sample that was sequenced in a study of OX40 agonist ivuxolimab in advanced cancers. Libraries were prepared by immunoSEQ multiplex PCR; TCRdb keeps only in-frame clonotypes and omits some of them. In the table there are some 90,000 clones, roughly 90% of which are singletons. Sequenced here: CD4+ or CD8+ T cells sorted from blood, sampled in a trial of the OX40 agonist ivuxolimab. These receptors originate from an adult with an advanced solid tumor such as melanoma, head and neck, liver or kidney cancer.

The V call is TRBV5-1, the J call TRBJ2-5; perhaps TRBD1 as D (6 bases). The V and J ends lost 0 bases and 4 bases respectively, with 13 bases between them. Germline V gene data show CDR1 as SGHRS and CDR2 as YFSETQ. This CDR3 is 15 amino acids long. CDR3 sequence (DNA): TGCGCCAGCAGCTTGGCAGGGGCGCTTGTAGAGACCCAGTACTTC. It encodes CASSLAGALVETQYF.

In its sample, this clone was seen once. J is TRBJ2-7 and V is TRBV5-6, with TRBD1 matching over 9 bases. Germline CDR1 and CDR2: SGHDT and YYEEEE. The CDR3 is made up of 15 amino acids. V shed 3 bases and J 2 bases; nucleotides not matched to a gene: 6. The CDR3 DNA follows: TGTGCCAGCAGCTGGGAGGACAGGGGAACCTACGAGCAGTACTTC. It is translated as CASSWEDRGTYEQYF.

This chain uses TRBV4-1 with TRBJ2-7; no clear D gene. Trimming shortened V by 4 bases and J by 2 bases, and 15 bases separated the two germline ends. The CDR3 consists of 15 residues. Germline loops: CDR1 MGHRA, CDR2 YSYEKL. Here the CDR3 reads CASSLKWAAPYEQYF. As DNA, the CDR3 is TGCGCCAGCAGCCTAAAATGGGCGGCCCCCTACGAGCAGTACTTC.

This chain links TRBV4-1 with TRBJ2-7; no clear D gene. CDR1 is MGHRA, CDR2 YSYEKL, per germline. V lost 6 bases to trimming and J lost 4 bases, with 10 bases between them. The length of the CDR3 is 12 residues. DNA of the CDR3: TGCGCCAGCAGTCGCGACGGGTACGAGCAGTACTTC. It is translated as CASSRDGYEQYF.

The chain links TRBV27 to TRBJ1-5, with 10 bases lining up with TRBD1. V was pared by 3 bases and J by 7 bases, with 18 bases of the junction left unmatched. Germline V gene lookup returns CDR1 MNHEY and CDR2 SMNVEV (reference sequence). The CDR3 spans 19 residues. The CDR3 bases are TGTGCCAGCAGTTTTTATAATCTCCAACGGACAGGGGGGGGCCAGCCCCAGCATTTT. As protein: CASSFYNLQRTGGGQPQHF.

CDR3 DNA: TGCGCCAGCAGCCCCTCCCAGGGCGGAGGGACTAATGAAAAACTGTTTTTT. Amino acid sequence: CASSPSQGGGTNEKLFF. This chain uses TRBV4-1 with TRBJ1-4, with a weak D call TRBD1 (5 bases). The CDR3 runs 17 residues. The ends were cut back, 4 bases at V and 2 bases at J, with 17 bases in the middle. Germline V gene sequence: CDR1 MGHRA, CDR2 YSYEKL.

As DNA, the CDR3 is TGTGCCAGTAGTATAGGAGTAACCTACGAGCAGTACTTC. Protein sequence: CASSIGVTYEQYF. The chain joins TRBV19 to TRBJ2-7; D is uncertain. Between the trimmed V and J ends, which lost 1 base and 2 bases, there was a span of 6 bases. The CDR3 covers 13 residues. In germline, CDR1 is LNHDA, CDR2 SQIVND (reference sequence).

The CDR3 protein is CASSPFHGSSYEQYF. CDR3 sequence (DNA): TGTGCCAGCAGTCCATTCCACGGGAGCTCCTACGAGCAGTACTTC. The chain links TRBV6-1 to TRBJ2-7; a weak D match, TRBD2 (6 bases). The CDR3 runs to 15 residues. CDR1 and CDR2 from the germline V gene are MNHNS and SASEGT. Deletions cut 5 bases from V and 0 bases from J, with 14 bases between.

The chain combines TRBV2 with TRBJ2-5; the D gene could be TRBD1 or TRBD2 (5 bases each). The CDR3 loop spans 13 amino acids. Germline V gene lookup returns CDR1 SNHLY and CDR2 FYNNEI. With 6 bases removed from V and 5 bases from J, the gap between germline ends came to 13 bases. The CDR3 reads CASRSWGGETQYF. Written as DNA, the CDR3 is TGTGCCAGCAGGTCCTGGGGCGGGGAGACCCAGTACTTC. The full variable domain, in which reference TRBV2 and TRBJ2-5 provide the parts outside the CDR3, is EPEVTQTPSHQVTQMGQEVILRCVPISNHLYFYWYRQILGQKVEFLVSFYNNEISEKSEIFDDQFSVERPDGSNFTLKIRSTKLEDSAMYFCASRSWGGETQYFGPGTRLLVL.

The chain couples TRBV19 to TRBJ1-2; 7 bases line up with TRBD1. The V segment lost 5 bases and the J segment 6 bases; nucleotides outside the gene matches: 12. This CDR3 comprises 15 residues. Germline CDR1 is LNHDA and CDR2 is SQIVND (reference sequence). This CDR3 reads CASSLNYDRAHGYTF. The CDR3 DNA follows: TGTGCCAGTAGTTTAAATTACGACAGGGCCCATGGCTACACCTTC.

V and J are TRBV9 and TRBJ1-5, with 7 bases lining up with TRBD1. Trimming took 4 bases from V and 5 from J; bases not matched to a gene: 6. The germline CDR1 and CDR2 sequences are SGDLS and YYNGEE. This CDR3 region has 14 residues. CDR3 residues: CASSPGQSYQPQHF. CDR3 sequence (DNA): TGTGCCAGCAGCCCGGGACAGTCATATCAGCCCCAGCATTTT.

This rearrangement joins TRBV9 to TRBJ1-4, with D perhaps matching TRBD1 (6 bases). The CDR3 has 16 residues. V was trimmed by 4 bases and J by 7 bases, leaving 20 bases between them. Germline values: CDR1 SGDLS, CDR2 YYNGEE. The chain's CDR3 is CASSPSGAARGEKLFF. The CDR3, as DNA: TGTGCCAGCAGCCCCTCAGGGGCAGCCCGCGGTGAAAAACTGTTTTTT.

In regard to this clone: The junction departs from germline at one end; a sequencing error may be responsible. V usage is TRBV7-7 and J usage is TRBJ2-1, with D tentatively TRBD1 or TRBD2 (7 bases each). The CDR3 covers 13 residues. Germline CDR1 SSHAT, CDR2 FNYEAQ (reference sequence). CDR3 nucleotides: TGTGCTAGCAGCCCAGGGGGGGGAAATGAGCAGTTCTTC. Amino acid sequence: CASSPGGGNEQFF.

The chain links TRBV5-4 to TRBJ2-1, with TRBD2 matching over 9 bases. Losses at the gene ends were 5 bases for V and 4 bases for J; bases not matched to a gene: 7. The CDR3 contains 15 residues. In germline, CDR1 is SGHNT, CDR2 YYREEE (reference sequence). The CDR3 spells CASSLTSGAYNEQFF. The CDR3 DNA follows: TGTGCCAGCAGTTTGACTAGCGGAGCATACAATGAGCAGTTCTTC.

The chain links TRBV13 to TRBJ1-2; D not certain. Per germline, CDR1 PRHDT and CDR2 FYEKMQ (reference sequence). The CDR3 is 15 amino acids. Trimming removed 1 base at V and 2 bases at J, with 11 bases between. The chain's CDR3 is CASSLVSGSNYGYTF. CDR3 bases: TGTGCCAGCAGCTTAGTTTCAGGTTCAAACTATGGCTACACCTTC. The whole variable domain, filled in from reference TRBV13 and TRBJ1-2, reads AAGVIQSPRHLIKEKRETATLKCYPIPRHDTVYWYQQGPGQDPQFLISFYEKMQSDKGSIPDRFSAQQFSDYHSELNMSSLELGDSALYFCASSLVSGSNYGYTFGSGTRLTVV.

The chain employs TRBV11-3 and TRBJ2-1; D unresolved. Germline CDR1 reads SGHNT; CDR2 reads YENEEA. Trimming took off 1 base at V and 12 bases at J, with 10 bases between the two ends. The CDR3 spans 12 residues. The CDR3, as DNA: TGTGCCAGCAGCTTAGGGGCAGGCGGGCAGTTCTTC. It encodes CASSLGAGGQFF.

This chain joins TRBV19 and TRBJ1-1; D remains ambiguous. V was shortened by 7 bases and J by 4 bases, with 19 bases between the two germline ends. From germline, CDR1 is LNHDA and CDR2 SQIVND (reference sequence). The CDR3 consists of 15 residues. The CDR3 region is CASTASPNGGTEAFF. The CDR3 region has the DNA TGTGCCAGTACGGCCAGCCCCAACGGAGGCACTGAAGCTTTCTTT.

J is TRBJ2-5 and V is TRBV11-3, with 8 bases lining up with TRBD2. The CDR3 runs 16 residues. J was trimmed by 2 bases and V by 4 bases; bases with no gene match: 9. Germline V gene sequence: CDR1 SGHNT, CDR2 YENEEA. DNA for the CDR3: TGTGCCAGCAGCTCCCGGCTTAGCGGGACACAAGAGACCCAGTACTTC. Protein sequence: CASSSRLSGTQETQYF. Full variable domain (rest looked up from reference TRBV11-3 and TRBJ2-5): EAGVVQSPRYKIIEKKQPVAFWCNPISGHNTLYWYLQNLGQGPELLIRYENEEAVDDSQLPKDRFSAERLKGVDSTLKIQPAELGDSAVYLCASSSRLSGTQETQYFGPGTRLLVL.

V usage is TRBV27 and J usage is TRBJ1-5; 7 bases match TRBD1. CDR3 length equals 14 residues. V lost 5 bases to trimming and J lost 3 bases; unmatched junction nucleotides: 4. Germline CDR1 reads MNHEY; CDR2 reads SMNVEV (reference sequence). CDR3 sequence (DNA): TGTGCCAGCAGTCCCGGGACAGTCAATCAGCCCCAGCATTTT. The encoded protein is CASSPGTVNQPQHF.

The chain employs TRBV27 and TRBJ2-7, with D unresolved. CDR1 is MNHEY and CDR2 is SMNVEV in the germline V gene (reference sequence). The CDR3 loop spans 13 amino acids. The V end lost 3 bases, the J end lost 4 bases, and 10 bases lay between the germline ends. The chain's CDR3 is CASSFGIGYEQYF. CDR3 DNA sequence: TGTGCCAGCAGTTTTGGGATTGGGTACGAGCAGTACTTC.

For the CDR3, the DNA is TGTGCCAGCAGCCCAACGGCGGGGACGGACTATGGCTACACCTTC. Residues: CASSPTAGTDYGYTF. The chain combines TRBV7-3 with TRBJ1-2; D is possibly TRBD1 (5 bases). The germline V gene encodes CDR1 SGHTA and CDR2 FQGTGA. This CDR3 has 15 residues. V was pared by 5 bases and J by 3 bases, with 16 bases between.

The chain employs TRBV10-3 and TRBJ2-1; D gene uncertain. CDR1 is ENHRY, CDR2 SYGVKD, per germline. V lost 3 bases to trimming and J lost 6 bases, with 15 bases between them. This CDR3 comprises 15 residues. The CDR3 coding sequence is TGTGCCATCAGTGAAGGTGTACAGCAACCCAATGAGCAGTTCTTC. Amino acids: CAISEGVQQPNEQFF.